This TCR beta chain was obtained from a study of blood T cell repertoires in COVID-19. The wider study: Samples representing acute and convalescent COVID-19 were sourced from the United States, Italy and Spain.

The germline gives CDR1 SGHDT, CDR2 YYEEEE. The CDR3 sequence is 16 residues long. Germline trimming cut 3 bases from V and 2 bases from J; bases unmatched to any gene: 6. Measured with immunoSEQ multiplex PCR; TCRdb has only the in-frame clones, and not every one. The sample has approximately 130,000 clones, about 85% seen once. The sequenced sample was peripheral blood. The chain carries TRBV5-6 and TRBJ2-2; the match to TRBD1 covers 8 bases. This TCR derives from a man aged 55 to 70 with acute or convalescent COVID-19. The CDR3, as DNA: TGTGCCAGCAGCTCCGGTGCAGGGGGCAACACCGGGGAGCTGTTTTTT. Its protein is CASSSGAGGNTGELFF.